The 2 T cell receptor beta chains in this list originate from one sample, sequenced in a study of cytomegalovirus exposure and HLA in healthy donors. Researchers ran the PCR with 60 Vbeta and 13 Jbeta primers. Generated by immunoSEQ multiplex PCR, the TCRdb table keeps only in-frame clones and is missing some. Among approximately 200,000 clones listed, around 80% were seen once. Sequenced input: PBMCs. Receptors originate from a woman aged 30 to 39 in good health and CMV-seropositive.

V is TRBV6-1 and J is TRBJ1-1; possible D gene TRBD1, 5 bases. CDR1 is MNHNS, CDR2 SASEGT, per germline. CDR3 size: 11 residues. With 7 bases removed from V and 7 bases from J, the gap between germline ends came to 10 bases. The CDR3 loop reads CASKIRVEAFF. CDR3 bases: TGTGCCAGCAAGATCAGGGTTGAAGCTTTCTTT.

DNA of the CDR3: TGTGCCAGCAGCTTACCGAGGAATTTCCAAGAGACCCAGTACTTC. Its protein is CASSLPRNFQETQYF. V is TRBV5-8 and J is TRBJ2-5; D is undetermined. Germline CDR1 is SGHTS and CDR2 is YDEGEE. V dropped 2 bases and J dropped 1 base, with 12 bases sitting between them. CDR3 size: 15 residues.